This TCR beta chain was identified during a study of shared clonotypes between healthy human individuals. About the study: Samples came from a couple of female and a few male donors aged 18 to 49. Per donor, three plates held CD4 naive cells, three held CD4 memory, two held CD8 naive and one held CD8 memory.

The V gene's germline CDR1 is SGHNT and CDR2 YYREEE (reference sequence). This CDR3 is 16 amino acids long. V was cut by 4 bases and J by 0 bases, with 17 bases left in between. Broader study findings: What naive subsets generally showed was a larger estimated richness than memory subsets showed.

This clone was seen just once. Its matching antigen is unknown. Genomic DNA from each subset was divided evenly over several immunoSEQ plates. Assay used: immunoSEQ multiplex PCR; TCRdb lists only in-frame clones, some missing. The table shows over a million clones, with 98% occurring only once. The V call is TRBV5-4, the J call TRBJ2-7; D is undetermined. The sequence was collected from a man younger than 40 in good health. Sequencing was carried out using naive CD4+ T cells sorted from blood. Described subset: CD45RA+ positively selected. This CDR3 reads CASSRVTETLSYEQYF. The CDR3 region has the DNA TGTGCCAGCAGCCGGGTTACGGAAACCCTCTCCTACGAGCAGTACTTC.